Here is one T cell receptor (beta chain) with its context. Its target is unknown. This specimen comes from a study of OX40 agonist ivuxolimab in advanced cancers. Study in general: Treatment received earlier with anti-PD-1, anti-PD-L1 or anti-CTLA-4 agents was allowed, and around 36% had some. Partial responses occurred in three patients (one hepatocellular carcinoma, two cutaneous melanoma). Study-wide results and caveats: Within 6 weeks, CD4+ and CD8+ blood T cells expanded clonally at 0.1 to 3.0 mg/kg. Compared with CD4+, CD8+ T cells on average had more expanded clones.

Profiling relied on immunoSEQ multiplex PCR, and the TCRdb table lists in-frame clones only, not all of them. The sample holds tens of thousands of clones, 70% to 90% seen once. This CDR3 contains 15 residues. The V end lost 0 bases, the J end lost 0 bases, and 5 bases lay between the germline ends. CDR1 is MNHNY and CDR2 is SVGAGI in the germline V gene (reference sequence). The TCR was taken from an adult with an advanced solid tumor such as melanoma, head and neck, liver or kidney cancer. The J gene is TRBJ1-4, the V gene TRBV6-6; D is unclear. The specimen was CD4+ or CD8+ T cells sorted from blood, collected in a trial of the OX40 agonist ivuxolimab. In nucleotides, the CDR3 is TGTGCCAGCAGTTACTCTCAAGCAACTAATGAAAAACTGTTTTTT. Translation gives CASSYSQATNEKLFF.